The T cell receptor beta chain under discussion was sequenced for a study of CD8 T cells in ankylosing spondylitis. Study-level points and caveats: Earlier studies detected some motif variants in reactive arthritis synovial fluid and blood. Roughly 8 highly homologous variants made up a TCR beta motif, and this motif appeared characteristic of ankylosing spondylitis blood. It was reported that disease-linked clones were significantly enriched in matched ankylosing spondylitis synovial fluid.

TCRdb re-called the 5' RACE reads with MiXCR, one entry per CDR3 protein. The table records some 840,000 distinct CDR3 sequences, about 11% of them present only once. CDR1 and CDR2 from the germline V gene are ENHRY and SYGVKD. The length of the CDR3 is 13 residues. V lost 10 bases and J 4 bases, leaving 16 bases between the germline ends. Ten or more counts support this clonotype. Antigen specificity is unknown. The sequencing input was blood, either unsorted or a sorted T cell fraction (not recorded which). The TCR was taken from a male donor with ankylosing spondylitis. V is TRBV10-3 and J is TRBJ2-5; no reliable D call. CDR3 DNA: TGTGCCACAAGTGCCCAGCCCAGAGAGACCCAGTACTTC. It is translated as CATSAQPRETQYF.